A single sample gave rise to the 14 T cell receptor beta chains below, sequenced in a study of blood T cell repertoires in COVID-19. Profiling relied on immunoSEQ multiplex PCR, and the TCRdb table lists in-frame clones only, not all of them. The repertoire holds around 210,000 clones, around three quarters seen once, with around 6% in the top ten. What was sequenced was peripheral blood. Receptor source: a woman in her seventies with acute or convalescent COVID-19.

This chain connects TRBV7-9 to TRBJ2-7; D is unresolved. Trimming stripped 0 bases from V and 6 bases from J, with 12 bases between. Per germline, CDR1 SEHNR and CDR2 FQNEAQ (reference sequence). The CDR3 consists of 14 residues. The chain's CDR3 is CASSLAATSGEQYF. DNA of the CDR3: TGTGCCAGCAGCTTAGCGGCTACCTCGGGCGAGCAGTACTTC.

CDR3 nucleotide sequence: TGTGCCAGCAGTATCCGACGTTCAGAGGACTATGGCTACACCTTC. Amino acids: CASSIRRSEDYGYTF. The chain is built from TRBV28 and TRBJ1-2; D uncertain. The CDR3 is 15 residues long. V was trimmed by 5 bases and J by 3 bases, leaving 16 bases between them. In germline, CDR1 is MDHEN, CDR2 SYDVKM.

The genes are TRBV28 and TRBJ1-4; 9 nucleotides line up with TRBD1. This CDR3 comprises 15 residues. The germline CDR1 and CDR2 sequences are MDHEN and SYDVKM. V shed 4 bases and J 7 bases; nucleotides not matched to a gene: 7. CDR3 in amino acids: CASSSTGGVPEKLFF. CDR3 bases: TGTGCCAGCAGTTCAACAGGGGGCGTCCCTGAAAAACTGTTTTTT.

The CDR3: CASSRETGGNIQYF. The DNA for the CDR3 is TGTGCCAGCAGTCGGGAGACAGGGGGGAACATTCAGTACTTC. The chain recombines TRBV27 with TRBJ2-4, with 9 bases lining up with TRBD1. J gave up 7 bases and V 5 bases, and 6 bases lay outside the gene matches. The V gene's germline CDR1 is MNHEY and CDR2 SMNVEV (reference sequence). The CDR3 is 14 amino acids.

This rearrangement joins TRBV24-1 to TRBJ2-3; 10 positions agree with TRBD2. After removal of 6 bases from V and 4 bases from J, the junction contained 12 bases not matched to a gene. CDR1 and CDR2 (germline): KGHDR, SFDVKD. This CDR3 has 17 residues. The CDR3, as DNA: TGTGCCACCAGTCACAATTTCCTAGCGGGAGTGGCAGATACGCAGTATTTT. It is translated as CATSHNFLAGVADTQYF.

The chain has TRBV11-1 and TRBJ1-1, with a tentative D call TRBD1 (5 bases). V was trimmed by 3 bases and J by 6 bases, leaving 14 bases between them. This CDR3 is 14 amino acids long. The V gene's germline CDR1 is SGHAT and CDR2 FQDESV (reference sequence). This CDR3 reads CASSFGRAWSEAFF. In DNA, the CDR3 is TGTGCCAGCAGCTTCGGCAGGGCTTGGTCTGAAGCTTTCTTT.

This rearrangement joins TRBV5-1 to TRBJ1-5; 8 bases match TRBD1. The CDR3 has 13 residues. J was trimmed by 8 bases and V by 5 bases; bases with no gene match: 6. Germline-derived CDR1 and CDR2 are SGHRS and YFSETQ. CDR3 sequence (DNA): TGCGCCAGCAGTCCAGGGGGCGGCGAGCCCCAGCATTTT. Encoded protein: CASSPGGGEPQHF.

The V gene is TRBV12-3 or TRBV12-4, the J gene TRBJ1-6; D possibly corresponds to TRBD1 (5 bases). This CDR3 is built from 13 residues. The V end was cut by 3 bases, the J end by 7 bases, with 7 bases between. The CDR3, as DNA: TGTGCCAGCAGTTTTCAGGGCAATTCACCCCTCCACTTT. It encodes CASSFQGNSPLHF.

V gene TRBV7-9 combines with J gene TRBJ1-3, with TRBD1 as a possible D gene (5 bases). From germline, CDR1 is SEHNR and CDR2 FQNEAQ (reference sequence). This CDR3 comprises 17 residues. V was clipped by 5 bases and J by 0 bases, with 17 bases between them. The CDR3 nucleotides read TGTGCCAGCAGCAAGGCGGCAACAGGAAACTCTGGAAACACCATATATTTT. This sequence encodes CASSKAATGNSGNTIYF.

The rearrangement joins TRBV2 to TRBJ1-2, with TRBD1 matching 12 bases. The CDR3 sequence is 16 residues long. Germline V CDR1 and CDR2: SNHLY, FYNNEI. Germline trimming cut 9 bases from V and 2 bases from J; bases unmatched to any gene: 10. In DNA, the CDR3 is TGTGCCAGTACCGGGACAGGGGGCAAGGGGAACTATGGCTACACCTTC. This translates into CASTGTGGKGNYGYTF.

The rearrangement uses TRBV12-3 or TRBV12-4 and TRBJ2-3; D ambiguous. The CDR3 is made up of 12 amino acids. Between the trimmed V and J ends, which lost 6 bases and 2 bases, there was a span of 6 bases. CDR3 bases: TGTGCCAGCAGCCGCTACACAGATACGCAGTATTTT. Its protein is CASSRYTDTQYF.

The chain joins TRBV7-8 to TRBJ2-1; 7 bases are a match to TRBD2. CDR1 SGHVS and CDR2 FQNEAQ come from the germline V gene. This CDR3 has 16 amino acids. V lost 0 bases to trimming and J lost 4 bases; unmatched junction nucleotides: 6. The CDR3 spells CASSLARREWYNEQFF. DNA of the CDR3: TGTGCCAGCAGCTTAGCGCGGCGGGAGTGGTACAATGAGCAGTTCTTC.

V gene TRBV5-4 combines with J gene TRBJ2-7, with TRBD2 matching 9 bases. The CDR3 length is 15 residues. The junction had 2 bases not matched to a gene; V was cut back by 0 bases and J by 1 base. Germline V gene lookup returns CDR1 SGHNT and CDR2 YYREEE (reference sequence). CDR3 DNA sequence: TGTGCCAGCAGCTTGGGCGGGAGGGGGTCCTACGAGCAGTACTTC. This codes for CASSLGGRGSYEQYF.

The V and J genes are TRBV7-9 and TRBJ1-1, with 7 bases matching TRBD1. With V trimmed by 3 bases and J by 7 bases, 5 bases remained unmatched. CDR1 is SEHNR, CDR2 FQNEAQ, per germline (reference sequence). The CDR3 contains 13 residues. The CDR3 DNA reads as TGTGCCAGCAGCTTCTCAGGGGGGAGTGAAGCTTTCTTT. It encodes CASSFSGGSEAFF. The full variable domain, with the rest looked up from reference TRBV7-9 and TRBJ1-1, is DTGVSQNPRHKITKRGQNVTFRCDPISEHNRLYWYRQTLGQGPEFLTYFQNEAQLEKSRLLSDRFSAERPKGSFSTLEIQRTEQGDSAMYLCASSFSGGSEAFFGQGTRLTVV.